Following are 15 T cell receptor beta chains from one sample sequenced in a study of glioma-infiltrating T cells. TCR alpha and beta CDR3 regions were amplified from RNA using iRepertoire nested multiplex PCR. TCRdb used MiXCR to reprocess the multiplex PCR reads, holding one entry per CDR3 protein. Of about 180,000 distinct CDR3 sequences listed, about 46% were seen once; the top ten hold 5.2%. The source material was glioma tissue, nonneoplastic brain tissue, or PBMCs (not recorded which). Every receptor here comes from a human donor with low-grade glioma or glioblastoma, undergoing nonglioma brain surgery, or in good health (not recorded which).

In its sample, this clonotype was seen a few times. The rearrangement links TRBV11-2 to TRBJ2-1, with 12 bases matching TRBD2. CDR1 SGHAT and CDR2 FQNNGV come from the germline V gene. Trimming took 6 bases from V and 7 from J; bases not matched to a gene: 1. The CDR3 runs to 13 residues. Here the CDR3 DNA reads TGTGCCAGCAGGACTAGCGGGAGTAATGAGCAGTTCTTC. This codes for CASRTSGSNEQFF.

Comments on this clonotype: Germline and junction disagree at one end, which may indicate a read error. The gene calls are TRBV6-2 or TRBV6-3 and TRBJ2-1, with a tentative D call TRBD2 (6 bases). Germline CDR1 reads MNHEY; CDR2 reads SVGEGT. The CDR3 loop spans 15 amino acids. The CDR3 DNA is TGTGCCGGCAGTTACTCGGCTAGCGTAAAGGGTGAGAAGTTCTTC. It is translated as CAGSYSASVKGEKFF.

This clonotype was seen a handful of times. This chain connects TRBV11-2 to TRBJ2-7, with D possibly being TRBD1 (5 bases). Germline CDR1 is SGHAT and CDR2 is FQNNGV. Trimming shortened V by 7 bases and J by 0 bases, and 13 bases separated the two germline ends. The CDR3 contains 14 residues. In DNA form, the CDR3 reads TGTGCCAGCAAAGCAGGGTCACGCTCCTACGAGCAGTACTTC. Translated: CASKAGSRSYEQYF.

With regard to this clonotype: This clone may be a read error of a much larger clone one base away. The J gene is TRBJ2-3, the V gene TRBV28, with a possible D match to TRBD1 (6 bases). The CDR3 has 16 amino acids. Germline-derived CDR1 and CDR2 are MDHEN and SYDVKM. Here the CDR3 DNA reads TGTGCCAGCAGTTTATACCCGGGACAAAGGACAGATACGAAGTATTTT. Protein: CASSLYPGQRTDTKYF.

This clonotype was observed at least ten times. In DNA form, the CDR3 reads TGTGCCAGCAGCCAAGATCGGAGGAGCACAGATACGCAGTATTTT. Residues: CASSQDRRSTDTQYF. V and J are TRBV3-1 and TRBJ2-3, with D possibly being TRBD2 (5 bases). V lost 0 bases and J 0 bases, leaving 7 bases between the germline ends. Germline CDR1 reads LGHDT; CDR2 reads YNNKEL (reference sequence). This CDR3 is 15 amino acids long.

This clonotype was seen at least ten times. The J gene is TRBJ1-1, the V gene TRBV28; the D is unclear. Germline CDR1 MDHEN, CDR2 SYDVKM. V lost 6 bases and J 2 bases, leaving 7 bases between the germline ends. The CDR3 length is 12 residues. The CDR3 DNA is TGTGCCAGCAGGTCTACTAACACTGAAGCTTTCTTT. This translates into CASRSTNTEAFF.

With respect to this clonotype: Just one base apart from a much larger clone, this may be a read error. The chain combines TRBV19 with TRBJ1-5; D perhaps matches TRBD1 (6 bases). Germline CDR1 and CDR2: LNHDA and SQIVND (reference sequence). The CDR3 is 15 amino acids. The CDR3 sequence is CASSIAIGGNQRQHF. In DNA form, the CDR3 reads TGTGCCAGTAGTATCGCGATCGGGGGCAATCAGCGCCAGCATTTT.

This clonotype was detected ten times or more. The chain combines TRBV20-1 with TRBJ2-3; 7 nucleotides line up with TRBD1. Germline CDR1 reads DFQATT; CDR2 reads SNEGSKA (reference sequence). This CDR3 contains 13 residues. After removal of 6 bases from V and 3 bases from J, the junction contained 6 bases not matched to a gene. CDR3 loop: CSARTGGTDTQYF. For the CDR3, the DNA is TGCAGTGCACGGACAGGAGGAACAGATACGCAGTATTTT.

The table lists this clonotype with a few counts. The gene calls are TRBV9 and TRBJ1-2, with D possibly being TRBD1 (5 bases). V gave up 3 bases and J gave up 11 bases, with 11 bases separating them. The CDR3 has 11 residues. Germline lookup yields CDR1 SGDLS and CDR2 YYNGEE. CDR3 nucleotide sequence: TGTGCCAGCAGCGCCCTCGAGGGGTACACCTTC. It specifies CASSALEGYTF. Looking up the rest from reference TRBV9 and TRBJ1-2 gives the full variable domain: DSGVTQTPKHLITATGQRVTLRCSPRSGDLSVYWYQQSLDQGLQFLIQYYNGEERAKGNILERFSAQQFPDLHSELNLSSLELGDSALYFCASSALEGYTFGSGTRLTVV.

About this clonotype: A much larger clonotype is one base distant, so this may be a read error. The genes are TRBV6-2 or TRBV6-3 and TRBJ2-7; a weak D match, TRBD2 (6 bases). The V end was cut by 1 base, the J end by 7 bases, with 20 bases between. CDR1 MNHEY and CDR2 SVGEGT come from the germline V gene. This CDR3 is built from 16 residues. The CDR3 nucleotides read TGTGCCAGCAGTTACTATCGATTTCCGGGAGTAAAAGAGCAGTACTTC. The encoded protein is CASSYYRFPGVKEQYF.

With regard to this clonotype: A much larger clone sits a single nucleotide away, making a read error possible. This CDR3 is CASSHYFGTAEKYF. For the CDR3, the DNA is TGTGCCAGCAGCCACTACTTTGGAACGGCCGAGAAGTACTTC. The chain has TRBV27 and TRBJ2-7; D remains unclear. Looked up from germline, CDR1 is MNHEY and CDR2 is SMNVEV (reference sequence). This CDR3 has 14 amino acids.

Comment on this clonotype: A read error may account for a junction end that differs from germline. The V gene is TRBV6-2 or TRBV6-3, the J gene TRBJ2-5; the D is unclear. Germline CDR1 MNHEY, CDR2 SVGEGT. This CDR3 is built from 12 residues. CDR3 in DNA: TGTGCCAGCAGTTTACGGAGTGAGACCAAGTACTTC. This translates into CASSLRSETKYF.

Comment on this clonotype: One base away lies a much larger clone, so this may be a sequencing read error. The CDR3 DNA reads as TGTGCCGGCAGTTTTTCTGGTGGCACTGAAGCTTTCTTT. It codes for CAGSFSGGTEAFF. The V gene is TRBV28, the J gene TRBJ1-1; no clear D. The CDR3 contains 13 residues. Germline CDR1 and CDR2: MDHEN and SYDVKM.

This clonotype showed up just once. A read error may be the cause here, since a much bigger clone is one base away. The chain combines TRBV12-3 or TRBV12-4 with TRBJ1-5; 7 nucleotides agree with TRBD1. The CDR3 has 12 residues. V gave up 5 bases and J gave up 15 bases; unmatched junction bases: 10. CDR3 sequence: CASSGTVGVRHF. In DNA form, the CDR3 reads TGTGCCAGCAGTGGGACAGTTGGGGTCCGGCATTTT.

As regards this clonotype: A much bigger clone sits one base away, suggesting this may be a read error. The J gene is TRBJ2-3, the V gene TRBV6-1; 9 positions agree with TRBD2. V lost 4 bases, J lost 4 bases, and 3 bases stayed unmatched. In germline, CDR1 is MNHNS, CDR2 SASEGT. The CDR3 spans 14 residues. The CDR3 DNA sequence: TGTGCCAGCAGTGTAGCGGGAGAGGCAGATACGCAGTATTTT. Translating gives CASSVAGEADTQYF.